The 6 T cell receptor beta chains listed next were all sequenced from one sample in a study of naive and memory T cell subsets. Their recognized antigens are unknown. Both TRBC1 and TRBC2 were covered by a beta constant-region primer of two equimolar oligonucleotides. Four rounds of PCR amplified the ligated cDNA using nested alpha and beta constant-region primers plus SP2. TCRdb analysed the UMI-ligation and nested PCR reads with MiXCR anew, one entry per CDR3 protein. The data show more than 95,000 distinct CDR3 sequences, about 14% seen once. Study-wide results and caveats: A few larger clonotypes appeared in naive repertoires, especially CD8, possibly memory cells re-expressing CD45RA.

The specimen sequenced was naive CD8+ T cells from blood. The source is a human donor in good health.

This clonotype was counted many times. The rearrangement links TRBV20-1 to TRBJ2-5; 8 bases align to TRBD2. V shed 8 bases and J 1 base; nucleotides not matched to a gene: 12. Germline lookup yields CDR1 DFQATT and CDR2 SNEGSKA (reference sequence). This CDR3 has 15 amino acids. The CDR3 is CSTRGVAGGQETQYF. The DNA for the CDR3 is TGCAGTACCCGAGGTGTGGCGGGAGGCCAAGAGACCCAGTACTTC.

This clonotype was seen at least ten times. The gene calls are TRBV19 and TRBJ2-1; 7 bases line up with TRBD2. After removal of 5 bases from V and 0 bases from J, the junction contained 7 bases not matched to a gene. The CDR3 sequence is 16 residues long. CDR1 and CDR2 (germline): LNHDA, SQIVND (reference sequence). CDR3 nucleotide sequence: TGTGCCAGTAGTCCCCATAGCGGGCTCTCCTACAATGAGCAGTTCTTC. This codes for CASSPHSGLSYNEQFF.

The gene calls are TRBV29-1 and TRBJ1-2, with a tentative D call TRBD1 (6 bases). CDR1 and CDR2 (germline): SQVTM, ANQGSEA. There are 11 residues in the CDR3. The germline V and J ends were trimmed by 3 bases and 8 bases, with 10 bases remaining between them. CDR3 DNA: TGCAGCGTTGACCGACAGGCCGGCTACACCTTC. It translates to CSVDRQAGYTF.

This clonotype has a handful of counts. The chain recombines TRBV13 with TRBJ1-3; 7 bases line up with TRBD1. Germline CDR1 PRHDT, CDR2 FYEKMQ (reference sequence). Germline trimming cut 0 bases from V and 8 bases from J; bases unmatched to any gene: 4. This CDR3 spans 14 amino acids. In DNA form, the CDR3 reads TGTGCCAGCAGCTTAGGGCAGGGGGTCTACACCATATATTTT. Translation: CASSLGQGVYTIYF.

The chain links TRBV6-5 to TRBJ1-2; D may be TRBD1 (5 bases). The germline V gene has CDR1 MNHEY and CDR2 SVGAGI. The V end was cut by 9 bases, the J end by 4 bases, with 9 bases between. The CDR3 has 11 residues. The CDR3 DNA reads TGTGCCAGAAGTGGGGGCTATGGCTACACCTTC. As protein: CARSGGYGYTF.

The chain carries TRBV2 and TRBJ1-2; D unclear. Germline CDR1 and CDR2: SNHLY and FYNNEI. This CDR3 has 13 residues. V lost 2 bases and J lost 4, with 8 bases in between. CDR3 bases: TGTGCCAGCAGTGAAACTGTGGCCTATGGCTACACCTTC. This gives the protein CASSETVAYGYTF.